These 21 T cell receptor beta chains came from one sample sequenced in a study of spatial heterogeneity in lung cancer. TCRdb re-called the 5' RACE reads through MiXCR, storing one row per CDR3 protein. The table shows 4,500 to 6,000 distinct CDR3 sequences, with over 4% occurring only once. The antigens these receptors bind are not known. Findings and limits, study-wide: Counts that tracked tumor mutation counts were those of expanded intratumoral alpha and beta TCRs.

Time point described: sample taken at primary tumor resection. The material was lung tumor tissue, obtained at surgery. These receptors all come from a male donor with early-stage non-small cell lung cancer.

This clonotype was found many times. V and J are TRBV20-1 and TRBJ1-2, with 8 bases fitting TRBD1. Germline CDR1 and CDR2: DFQATT and SNEGSKA (reference sequence). V gave up 1 base and J gave up 7 bases; unmatched junction bases: 8. The CDR3 spans 14 residues. CDR3 protein: CSARVRDRGVGYTF. CDR3 coding DNA: TGCAGTGCTAGAGTTCGTGACAGGGGTGTTGGCTACACCTTC.

This clonotype counts as medium-sized. The rearrangement links TRBV28 to TRBJ1-5, with D hard to call. CDR1 and CDR2 (germline): MDHEN, SYDVKM. The CDR3 contains 14 residues. Trimming took off 7 bases at V and 5 bases at J, with 15 bases between the two ends. CDR3 sequence (DNA): TGTGCCAGCAACCAACCCGCCCGCTATCAGCCCCAGCATTTT. This encodes CASNQPARYQPQHF.

At least ten counts were recorded for this clonotype. The chain links TRBV2 to TRBJ2-5; TRBD1 agrees at 8 bases. The CDR3 consists of 13 residues. The germline CDR1 and CDR2 sequences are SNHLY and FYNNEI. V gave up 3 bases and J gave up 5 bases; unmatched junction bases: 2. The CDR3 here is CASSDQGAETQYF. CDR3 nucleotides: TGTGCCAGCAGTGATCAGGGGGCTGAGACCCAGTACTTC.

This clonotype showed up many times. V gene TRBV7-3 combines with J gene TRBJ1-1; D possibly corresponds to TRBD1 (5 bases). V lost 4 bases and J 7 bases, leaving 16 bases between the germline ends. Germline V gene data show CDR1 as SGHTA and CDR2 as FQGTGA. This CDR3 is built from 14 residues. The chain's CDR3 is CASSSGLFPSEAFF. The CDR3 bases are TGTGCCAGCAGCTCGGGACTTTTCCCCAGTGAAGCTTTCTTT. Using reference TRBV7-3 and TRBJ1-1 for the parts outside the CDR3, the full variable domain is GAGVSQTPSNKVTEKGKYVELRCDPISGHTALYWYRQSLGQGPEFLIYFQGTGAADDSGLPNDRFFAVRPEGSVSTLKIQRTERGDSAVYLCASSSGLFPSEAFFGQGTRLTVV.

This clonotype was picked up a small number of times. V usage is TRBV19 and J usage is TRBJ1-5, with 7 positions matching TRBD1. The CDR3 has 15 amino acids. Trimming took 2 bases from V and 1 from J; bases not matched to a gene: 2. Germline V gives CDR1 LNHDA, CDR2 SQIVND (reference sequence). CDR3 DNA: TGTGCCAGTAGTATACAGGGGGGGAGCAATCAGCCCCAGCATTTT. It translates to CASSIQGGSNQPQHF.

This clonotype is medium-sized in the sample. CDR3 sequence reads: CASSPKRRGHEQFF. The DNA of the CDR3 is TGTGCCAGCAGCCCCAAGCGGAGGGGGCATGAGCAGTTCTTC. This chain connects TRBV13 to TRBJ2-1, with TRBD1 as a possible D gene (7 bases). The CDR3 is made up of 14 amino acids. Trimming pared 5 bases from V and 8 bases from J, leaving 16 bases between. Germline CDR1 is PRHDT and CDR2 is FYEKMQ (reference sequence).

This clonotype came up many times. This rearrangement joins TRBV29-1 to TRBJ2-1, with TRBD2 identical over 14 bases. The CDR3 is 17 amino acids. Germline-derived CDR1 and CDR2 are SQVTM and ANQGSEA. After removal of 6 bases from V and 4 bases from J, the junction contained 11 bases not matched to a gene. CDR3 region: CSVDITGTSGRYNEQFF. The CDR3 coding sequence is TGCAGCGTCGATATTACCGGGACTAGCGGGAGATACAATGAGCAGTTCTTC.

This clonotype was observed at least ten times. The gene calls are TRBV5-1 and TRBJ1-1; TRBD1 might be the D (5 bases). CDR3 length equals 15 residues. Looked up from germline, CDR1 is SGHRS and CDR2 is YFSETQ. Trimming pared 0 bases from V and 2 bases from J, leaving 11 bases between. The CDR3 is CASSLAWGGNTEAFF. The CDR3 DNA reads TGCGCCAGCAGCTTGGCATGGGGCGGAAACACTGAAGCTTTCTTT.

The table lists this clonotype with many counts. The chain couples TRBV20-1 to TRBJ1-1; 7 bases fit TRBD1. Trimming took 2 bases from V and 8 from J; bases not matched to a gene: 14. CDR3 size: 15 residues. Germline V gene data show CDR1 as DFQATT and CDR2 as SNEGSKA (reference sequence). The DNA of the CDR3 is TGCAGTGCTAGAAGGGACAGCGAGCTAAAGCCGGAAGCTTTCTTT. Its protein is CSARRDSELKPEAFF.

This clonotype is large in the sample. The chain has TRBV7-9 and TRBJ2-7; TRBD1 is a possible D gene (6 bases). The ends were cut back, 3 bases at V and 5 bases at J, with 8 bases in the middle. CDR3 length: 12 residues. Germline assignment: CDR1 SEHNR and CDR2 FQNEAQ (reference sequence). In DNA form, the CDR3 reads TGTGCCAGCAGCTTGACAGGACACGAGCAGTACTTC. It codes for CASSLTGHEQYF.

The genes are TRBV6-1 and TRBJ2-5, with TRBD1 matching 8 bases. The CDR3 has 14 residues. Germline assignment: CDR1 MNHNS and CDR2 SASEGT. Germline trimming cut 1 base from V and 7 bases from J; bases unmatched to any gene: 5. The CDR3 DNA is TGTGCCAGCAGTGAAGAGGACAGGGTTGGGACCCAGTACTTC. The encoded protein is CASSEEDRVGTQYF.

This clonotype was recorded at least ten times. V is TRBV9 and J is TRBJ1-3; D call uncertain. The V gene's germline CDR1 is SGDLS and CDR2 YYNGEE. The CDR3 runs 23 residues. The V and J ends lost 4 bases and 0 bases respectively, with 35 bases between them. CDR3 sequence: CASSTDLYSGNSTDLYSGNTIYF. The CDR3 DNA is TGTGCCAGCAGCACAGACCTATACTCTGGAAACAGCACAGACCTATACTCTGGAAACACCATATATTTT.

This clonotype was seen at least ten times. The chain's CDR3 is CASRWGASTDTQYF. CDR3 coding DNA: TGTGCCAGCAGATGGGGGGCCAGCACAGATACGCAGTATTTT. The rearrangement joins TRBV2 to TRBJ2-3; D may correspond to TRBD1 or TRBD2 (6 bases each). V was trimmed by 6 bases and J by 0 bases, leaving 10 bases between them. Germline CDR1 is SNHLY and CDR2 is FYNNEI. This CDR3 has 14 amino acids.

The sample holds many counts of this clonotype. V usage is TRBV5-1 and J usage is TRBJ1-3, with D perhaps matching TRBD1 (6 bases). Germline CDR1 and CDR2: SGHRS and YFSETQ. The germline V and J ends were trimmed by 1 base and 2 bases, with 10 bases remaining between them. The CDR3 spans 15 residues. The DNA of the CDR3 is TGCGCCAGCAGCTTGACGGGGGCTCCTGGAAACACCATATATTTT. This gives the protein CASSLTGAPGNTIYF.

This clonotype was counted ten times or more. The V and J genes are TRBV10-3 and TRBJ1-1, with 8 nucleotides matching TRBD1. V was clipped by 7 bases and J by 4 bases; unmatched bases: 11. CDR1 and CDR2 from the germline V gene are ENHRY and SYGVKD. The CDR3 extends over 15 amino acids. CDR3 amino acids: CAIKGKDREGTEAFF. The CDR3 nucleotides are TGTGCCATCAAGGGGAAGGACAGGGAGGGCACTGAAGCTTTCTTT.

This clonotype has a count of ten or more. The CDR3 bases are TGTGCCAGCAGTTCGGGACAGGGCCCCTACGAGCAGTACTTC. Its translation is CASSSGQGPYEQYF. The chain uses TRBV28 and TRBJ2-7, with 9 bases that match TRBD1. V trimming: 4 bases; J trimming: 2 bases; junction bases outside the gene matches: 3. This CDR3 comprises 14 residues. Germline lookup yields CDR1 MDHEN and CDR2 SYDVKM.

This clonotype appeared many times. One end of the junction is discordant with germline, which a read error may explain. The chain uses TRBV11-1 and TRBJ2-7, with 10 bases matching TRBD1. The CDR3 consists of 14 residues. CDR1 is SGHAT, CDR2 FQDESV, per germline (reference sequence). CDR3 in amino acids: CATSDRGRSYEQYF. The CDR3, as DNA: TGTGCCACCAGCGACAGGGGGCGATCCTACGAGCAGTACTTC.

This clonotype was counted many times. The J gene is TRBJ2-2, the V gene TRBV13; 14 nucleotides line up with TRBD2. J was trimmed by 2 bases and V by 4 bases; bases with no gene match: 6. Germline V gene sequence: CDR1 PRHDT, CDR2 FYEKMQ (reference sequence). This CDR3 comprises 18 residues. DNA for the CDR3: TGTGCCAGCAGCTCCTCTGGACTAGCGGGAGGAAACACCGGGGAGCTGTTTTTT. Amino acids: CASSSSGLAGGNTGELFF.

This clonotype is medium-sized. The chain links TRBV10-1 to TRBJ2-3; D is unclear. CDR3 length: 11 amino acids. CDR1 and CDR2 (germline): WNHNN, SYGVQD (reference sequence). Trimming pared 3 bases from V and 8 bases from J, leaving 6 bases between. The CDR3 loop is CASSDSRTQYF. CDR3 DNA sequence: TGCGCCAGCAGTGATTCACGTACGCAGTATTTT.

This clonotype was recorded many times. Here the CDR3 reads CASSKAESTNEKLFF. The CDR3 coding sequence is TGTGCCAGCAGCAAAGCAGAGTCAACTAATGAAAAACTGTTTTTT. This chain uses TRBV21-1 with TRBJ1-4. TRBV21-1 corresponds to a pseudogene. The CDR3 length is 15 residues.

This clonotype was seen repeatedly, ten times or more. The genes are TRBV7-3 and TRBJ1-6; no clear D gene. The CDR3 length is 15 residues. CDR1 and CDR2 from the germline V gene are SGHTA and FQGTGA. V shed 2 bases and J shed 6 bases, with 11 bases lying between them. In nucleotides, the CDR3 is TGTGCCAGCAGCTTACAAGCATTCGGTAATTCACCCCTCCACTTT. Residues: CASSLQAFGNSPLHF.